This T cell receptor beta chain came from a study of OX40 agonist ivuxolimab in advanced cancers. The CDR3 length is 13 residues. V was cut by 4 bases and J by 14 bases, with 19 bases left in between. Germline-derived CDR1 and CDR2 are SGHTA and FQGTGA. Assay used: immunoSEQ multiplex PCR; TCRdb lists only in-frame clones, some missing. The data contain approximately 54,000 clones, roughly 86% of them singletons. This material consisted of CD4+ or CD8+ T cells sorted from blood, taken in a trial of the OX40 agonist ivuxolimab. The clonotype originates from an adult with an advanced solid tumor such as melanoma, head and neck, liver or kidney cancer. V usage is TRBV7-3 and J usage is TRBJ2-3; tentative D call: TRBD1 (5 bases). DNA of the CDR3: TGTGCCAGCAGCTCAACCCCCCAGGGCAGGTGGTATTTT. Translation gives CASSSTPQGRWYF.